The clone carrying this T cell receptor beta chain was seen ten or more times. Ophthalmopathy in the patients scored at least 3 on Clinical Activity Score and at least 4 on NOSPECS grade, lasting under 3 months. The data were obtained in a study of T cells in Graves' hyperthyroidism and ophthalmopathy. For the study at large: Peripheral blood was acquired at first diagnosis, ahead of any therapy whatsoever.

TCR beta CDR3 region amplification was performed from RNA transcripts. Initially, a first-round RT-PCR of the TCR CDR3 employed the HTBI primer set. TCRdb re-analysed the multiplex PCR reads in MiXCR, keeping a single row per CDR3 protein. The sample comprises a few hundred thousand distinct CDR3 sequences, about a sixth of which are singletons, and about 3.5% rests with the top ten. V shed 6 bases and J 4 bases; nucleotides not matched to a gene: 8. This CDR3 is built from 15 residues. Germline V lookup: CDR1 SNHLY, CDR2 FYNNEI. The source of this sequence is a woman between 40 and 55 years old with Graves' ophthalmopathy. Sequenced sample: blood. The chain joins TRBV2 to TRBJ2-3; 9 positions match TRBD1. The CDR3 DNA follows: TGTGCCAGCAGGGGTACAGGGGGCGTCGCAGATACGCAGTATTTT. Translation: CASRGTGGVADTQYF.